This T cell receptor beta chain was observed in a study of cytomegalovirus exposure and HLA in healthy donors. Both 60 Vbeta primers and 13 Jbeta primers went into the PCR. Assay used: immunoSEQ multiplex PCR; TCRdb lists only in-frame clones, some missing. The sample has 95,000 or so clones; about 75% are singletons. CDR1 and CDR2 (germline): SEHNR, FQNEAQ (reference sequence). The CDR3 runs to 17 residues. V shed 5 bases, J shed 3 bases, and the junction held 15 bases outside the gene matches. This clonotype originated in a woman aged 40 to 49 in good health and CMV-seronegative. The V and J genes are TRBV7-9 and TRBJ1-2, with 7 bases fitting TRBD1. The specimen sequenced was PBMCs. CDR3 protein: CASSPEFRGTMDYGYTF. The CDR3, as DNA: TGTGCCAGCAGCCCTGAATTCAGGGGGACAATGGACTATGGCTACACCTTC.